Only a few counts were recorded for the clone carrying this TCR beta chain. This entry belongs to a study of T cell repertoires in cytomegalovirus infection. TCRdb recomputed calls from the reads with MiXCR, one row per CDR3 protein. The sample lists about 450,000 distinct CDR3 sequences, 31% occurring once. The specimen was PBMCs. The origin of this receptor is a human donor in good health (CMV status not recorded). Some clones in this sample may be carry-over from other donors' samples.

Here the CDR3 reads CASSDYQETQYF. The CDR3 coding sequence is TGTGCCAGCAGTGATTACCAAGAGACCCAGTACTTC. V usage is TRBV6-6 and J usage is TRBJ2-5; no definite D call. The V gene lost 5 bases and the J gene lost 0 bases, with 4 bases spanning the gap. The germline CDR1 and CDR2 sequences are MNHNY and SVGAGI (reference sequence). This CDR3 is 12 amino acids long.